One sample yielded the 31 T cell receptor beta chains listed below, sequenced in a study of OX40 agonist ivuxolimab in advanced cancers. Sequenced by immunoSEQ multiplex PCR; TCRdb stores in-frame clones only, minus some. The sample yields tens of thousands of clones, roughly 90% seen once. Sequenced material: CD4+ or CD8+ T cells sorted from blood, taken in a trial of the OX40 agonist ivuxolimab. Receptor source: an adult with an advanced solid tumor such as melanoma, head and neck, liver or kidney cancer.

This clone occurred a few times. The chain employs TRBV19 and TRBJ2-5; 9 bases line up with TRBD2. V was pared by 3 bases and J by 6 bases, with 2 bases of the junction left unmatched. Germline CDR1 and CDR2: LNHDA and SQIVND (reference sequence). There are 13 residues in the CDR3. The CDR3 sequence: CASSIPSGKTQYF. CDR3 DNA: TGTGCCAGTAGTATCCCTAGCGGGAAGACCCAGTACTTC.

The chain couples TRBV5-1 to TRBJ1-1, with D unresolved. The length of the CDR3 is 13 residues. The V gene's germline CDR1 is SGHRS and CDR2 YFSETQ. V gave up 0 bases and J gave up 7 bases, with 10 bases separating them. The CDR3 reads CASSLAGGGEAFF. The CDR3 DNA is TGCGCCAGCAGCTTGGCCGGAGGAGGTGAAGCTTTCTTT.

The CDR3 DNA follows: TGCGCCAGCAGCCCCCAGGGGGGGGTAAGCACAGATACGCAGTATTTT. It encodes CASSPQGGVSTDTQYF. The genes are TRBV5-1 and TRBJ2-3; the D call may be TRBD1 or TRBD2 (7 bases each). Trimming cost V 4 bases and J 0 bases, with 15 bases left between them. CDR1 is SGHRS and CDR2 is YFSETQ in the germline V gene. The CDR3 covers 16 residues. The full variable domain, completed using reference TRBV5-1 and TRBJ2-3, is KAGVTQTPRYLIKTRGQQVTLSCSPISGHRSVSWYQQTPGQGLQFLFEYFSETQRNKGNFPGRFSGRQFSNSRSEMNVSTLELGDSALYLCASSPQGGVSTDTQYFGPGTRLTVL.

V usage is TRBV2 and J usage is TRBJ1-3, with 9 positions matching TRBD1. The trim removed 5 bases at V and 3 bases at J, leaving 5 bases unmatched. CDR3 length equals 15 residues. Germline V CDR1 and CDR2: SNHLY, FYNNEI. Written as DNA, the CDR3 is TGTGCCAGCAGTTTGGACAGGGGAGGTGGAAACACCATATATTTT. Translating gives CASSLDRGGGNTIYF. Full variable domain (outside the CDR3, taken from reference TRBV2 and TRBJ1-3): EPEVTQTPSHQVTQMGQEVILRCVPISNHLYFYWYRQILGQKVEFLVSFYNNEISEKSEIFDDQFSVERPDGSNFTLKIRSTKLEDSAMYFCASSLDRGGGNTIYFGEGSWLTVV.

The rearrangement uses TRBV5-1 and TRBJ1-1; possible D gene TRBD1, 5 bases. This CDR3 comprises 15 residues. V lost 4 bases, J lost 0 bases, and 13 bases lay in between. Germline lookup yields CDR1 SGHRS and CDR2 YFSETQ. As DNA, the CDR3 is TGCGCCAGCAGCACATCCGGGACGGTGAACACTGAAGCTTTCTTT. Translation gives CASSTSGTVNTEAFF.

The rearrangement joins TRBV4-2 to TRBJ1-6, with unresolved D. V was pared by 0 bases and J by 14 bases, with 20 bases between. Germline CDR1 LGHNA, CDR2 YNFKEQ. The CDR3 is 16 residues long. The CDR3 spells CASSQEVSEPFGSLHF. The DNA of the CDR3 is TGTGCCAGCAGCCAAGAAGTATCGGAACCCTTCGGGTCCCTCCACTTT.

The chain employs TRBV5-1 and TRBJ2-5; TRBD1 aligns across 9 bases. Germline CDR1 reads SGHRS; CDR2 reads YFSETQ. J gave up 4 bases and V 0 bases, and 4 bases lay outside the gene matches. The CDR3 sequence is 15 residues long. The CDR3 loop reads CASSLGDRVGETQYF. CDR3 in DNA: TGCGCCAGCAGCTTGGGGGACAGGGTCGGAGAGACCCAGTACTTC.

The chain combines TRBV14 with TRBJ1-2; no clear D gene. The V gene's germline CDR1 is SGHDN and CDR2 FVKESK. Trimming stripped 1 base from V and 4 bases from J, with 4 bases between. The CDR3 runs to 12 residues. CDR3 sequence reads: CASSQASYGYTF. CDR3 coding DNA: TGTGCCAGCAGCCAAGCAAGCTATGGCTACACCTTC.

The chain joins TRBV9 to TRBJ2-3; TRBD1 agrees at 10 bases. Germline CDR1 is SGDLS and CDR2 is YYNGEE. V shed 4 bases, J shed 4 bases, and the junction held 6 bases outside the gene matches. This CDR3 spans 15 amino acids. Here the CDR3 reads CASSFRDRGADTQYF. CDR3 DNA sequence: TGTGCCAGCAGCTTCCGGGACAGGGGCGCAGATACGCAGTATTTT.

A few counts support this clone. The chain employs TRBV7-9 and TRBJ1-1; D remains ambiguous. CDR3 length: 12 amino acids. Germline V CDR1 and CDR2: SEHNR, FQNEAQ (reference sequence). Trimming stripped 5 bases from V and 11 bases from J, with 15 bases between. Written as DNA, the CDR3 is TGTGCCAGCAGCCTATCGGAAAGGCGGGCTTTCTTT. Translation gives CASSLSERRAFF.

The V gene is TRBV4-2, the J gene TRBJ1-3, with D hard to call. The CDR3 runs 15 residues. Germline-derived CDR1 and CDR2 are LGHNA and YNFKEQ. The germline V and J ends were trimmed by 0 bases and 0 bases, with 6 bases remaining between them. The chain's CDR3 is CASSQDSSSGNTIYF. In nucleotides, the CDR3 is TGTGCCAGCAGCCAAGATAGTAGCTCTGGAAACACCATATATTTT.

V gene TRBV7-9 combines with J gene TRBJ1-5; D is ambiguous. The germline CDR1 and CDR2 sequences are SEHNR and FQNEAQ (reference sequence). There are 15 residues in the CDR3. V gave up 5 bases and J gave up 3 bases, with 14 bases separating them. The DNA of the CDR3 is TGTGCCAGCAGCGAAAGCGGGGTTATCAATCAGCCCCAGCATTTT. Its translation is CASSESGVINQPQHF.

The chain joins TRBV7-3 to TRBJ1-2, with 9 bases fitting TRBD1. This CDR3 comprises 16 residues. The junction had 9 bases not matched to a gene; V was cut back by 0 bases and J by 7 bases. The germline gives CDR1 SGHTA, CDR2 FQGTGA. The CDR3 bases are TGTGCCAGCAGCTTAACAAGGACAGGGGAGGATGGTGGCTACACCTTC. Encoded protein: CASSLTRTGEDGGYTF.

The V gene is TRBV5-1, the J gene TRBJ2-5; 8 nucleotides line up with TRBD2. Germline V gene lookup returns CDR1 SGHRS and CDR2 YFSETQ. With V trimmed by 0 bases and J by 4 bases, 8 bases remained unmatched. The CDR3 runs to 16 residues. This CDR3 reads CASSLGRAGVGETQYF. The CDR3 DNA reads TGCGCCAGCAGCTTGGGTCGAGCGGGAGTGGGAGAGACCCAGTACTTC.

The rearrangement joins TRBV15 to TRBJ1-4; a possible D gene is TRBD1 (6 bases). Trimming removed 0 bases at V and 8 bases at J, with 10 bases between. Germline CDR1 and CDR2: LNHNV and YYDKDF (reference sequence). This CDR3 region has 14 residues. The CDR3 DNA is TGTGCCACCAGCAGAGACAGGGGCGCCGAAAAACTGTTTTTT. This codes for CATSRDRGAEKLFF.

This chain connects TRBV28 to TRBJ1-2; TRBD1 is a possible D gene (5 bases). The V end lost 6 bases, the J end lost 4 bases, and 15 bases lay between the germline ends. This CDR3 comprises 14 residues. Germline CDR1 is MDHEN and CDR2 is SYDVKM. The DNA for the CDR3 is TGTGCCAGCAGCCTAAGACAGTTCCTCTATGGCTACACCTTC. Protein product: CASSLRQFLYGYTF.

The J gene is TRBJ2-3, the V gene TRBV9; D unclear. The length of the CDR3 is 14 residues. Trimming shortened V by 4 bases and J by 0 bases, and 9 bases separated the two germline ends. CDR1 is SGDLS and CDR2 is YYNGEE in the germline V gene. The CDR3 here is CASSSRPSTDTQYF. The CDR3 DNA is TGTGCCAGCAGCTCCCGACCGAGCACAGATACGCAGTATTTT.

The rearrangement uses TRBV30 and TRBJ1-1; the D is unclear. Germline CDR1 and CDR2: GTSNPN and SVGIG (reference sequence). Trimming took 0 bases from V and 4 from J, leaving 9 bases between them. The CDR3 has 13 residues. In DNA, the CDR3 is TGTGCCTGGAGTGTAAGCGGACGCACTGAAGCTTTCTTT. This sequence encodes CAWSVSGRTEAFF.

The J gene is TRBJ2-7, the V gene TRBV25-1; the D gene is possibly TRBD1 (5 bases). The CDR3 loop spans 15 amino acids. Deletions cut 5 bases from V and 1 base from J, with 15 bases between. Germline CDR1 MGHDK, CDR2 SYGVNS. CDR3 in DNA: TGTGCCAGCAGTATGATAGGGGCAGGTTCCTACGAGCAGTACTTC. Amino acid sequence: CASSMIGAGSYEQYF.

This rearrangement joins TRBV11-2 to TRBJ2-7; 11 bases are a match to TRBD2. Per the germline V gene, CDR1 is SGHAT and CDR2 is FQNNGV. J was trimmed by 0 bases and V by 0 bases; bases with no gene match: 7. The CDR3 runs to 18 residues. The CDR3, as DNA: TGTGCCAGCAGCTTAGAATGGGCTAGCGGGGGGACCTCCTACGAGCAGTACTTC. Protein product: CASSLEWASGGTSYEQYF.

The V gene is TRBV18, the J gene TRBJ2-5; 15 bases fit TRBD2. Unmatched junction bases numbered 2, after V lost 4 bases and J lost 2 bases. CDR1 KGHSH and CDR2 LQKENI come from the germline V gene. The CDR3 consists of 16 residues. This CDR3 reads CASSLGLAGGQETQYF. In DNA form, the CDR3 reads TGTGCCAGCTCACTCGGACTAGCGGGGGGGCAAGAGACCCAGTACTTC.

This sequence joins TRBV10-1 and TRBJ2-7; 9 nucleotides align to TRBD2. V shed 3 bases, J shed 4 bases, and the junction held 7 bases outside the gene matches. The CDR3 is made up of 15 amino acids. Germline CDR1 is WNHNN and CDR2 is SYGVQD (reference sequence). CDR3 amino acids: CASSDLSTSGYEQYF. The CDR3 nucleotides are TGCGCCAGCAGTGACCTCTCGACTAGCGGATACGAGCAGTACTTC.

The sample holds one count of this clone. The chain joins TRBV5-8 to TRBJ2-1; D unresolved. From germline, CDR1 is SGHTS and CDR2 YDEGEE. V lost 2 bases and J lost 4, with 10 bases in between. The CDR3 extends over 14 amino acids. The CDR3 region has the DNA TGTGCCAGCAGCTTTGACGGCAGGTACAATGAGCAGTTCTTC. Residues: CASSFDGRYNEQFF.

V is TRBV28 and J is TRBJ2-1; D gene unclear. Looked up from germline, CDR1 is MDHEN and CDR2 is SYDVKM. V was pared by 1 base and J by 5 bases, with 9 bases between. The CDR3 totals 14 residues. CDR3 coding DNA: TGTGCCAGCAGTTTATTAGAGACCCACAATGAGCAGTTCTTC. Translated, it gives CASSLLETHNEQFF.

Here the CDR3 reads CASSEAGAGGYEQYF. The CDR3 nucleotides read TGTGCCAGCAGTGAAGCGGGTGCGGGAGGCTACGAGCAGTACTTC. The rearrangement joins TRBV7-9 to TRBJ2-7; the match to TRBD2 covers 8 bases. After removal of 6 bases from V and 3 bases from J, the junction contained 10 bases not matched to a gene. The CDR3 runs to 15 residues. Per germline, CDR1 SEHNR and CDR2 FQNEAQ (reference sequence).

This clone is judged medium-sized. The genes are TRBV23-1 and TRBJ2-5; 9 bases fit TRBD1. TRBV23-1 is flagged as an ORF with uncertain function. The CDR3 length is 19 residues. With V trimmed by 2 bases and J by 9 bases, 22 bases remained unmatched. Written as DNA, the CDR3 is TGCGCCAGCAGTCAAAATCTGCCCCCGGGACAGGGTGCCCACCGGGCCCAGTACTTC. Encoded protein: CASSQNLPPGQGAHRAQYF.

This sequence joins TRBV11-3 and TRBJ1-1; D gene ambiguous. CDR1 and CDR2 from the germline V gene are SGHNT and YENEEA. This CDR3 spans 13 amino acids. Trimming left V 1 base short and J 3 bases short, with 6 bases between. CDR3 protein: CASSLARDTEAFF. The DNA for the CDR3 is TGTGCCAGCAGCTTAGCAAGAGACACTGAAGCTTTCTTT.

The chain recombines TRBV5-1 with TRBJ2-1, with 9 bases identical to TRBD2. The length of the CDR3 is 16 residues. The germline CDR1 and CDR2 sequences are SGHRS and YFSETQ. V lost 0 bases and J lost 2; bases outside the gene matches: 3. This CDR3 reads CASSLAGGGAYNEQFF. The CDR3 region has the DNA TGCGCCAGCAGCTTGGCCGGCGGGGGGGCCTACAATGAGCAGTTCTTC.

In this sample, this clone turned up once. The chain has TRBV9 and TRBJ1-2, with 7 bases matching TRBD1. This CDR3 is built from 14 residues. In germline, CDR1 is SGDLS, CDR2 YYNGEE. V gave up 0 bases and J gave up 4 bases; unmatched junction bases: 3. CDR3 residues: CASSVEGASYGYTF. For the CDR3, the DNA is TGTGCCAGCAGCGTAGAGGGGGCTTCCTATGGCTACACCTTC.

The rearrangement uses TRBV5-4 and TRBJ1-1; 7 positions match TRBD1. V lost 0 bases, J lost 1 base, and 9 bases stayed unmatched. This CDR3 contains 17 residues. The V gene's germline CDR1 is SGHNT and CDR2 YYREEE (reference sequence). The CDR3 reads CASSLGGLGQANTEAFF. In nucleotides, the CDR3 is TGTGCCAGCAGCTTGGGGGGGTTAGGACAGGCGAACACTGAAGCTTTCTTT.

J is TRBJ1-6 and V is TRBV10-3; TRBD1 is a possible D gene (6 bases). This CDR3 spans 16 amino acids. V shed 4 bases and J shed 7 bases, with 17 bases lying between them. CDR1 and CDR2 (germline): ENHRY, SYGVKD. In nucleotides, the CDR3 is TGTGCCATCAGTGTCGGTGGGCCAGGGGAGAATTCACCCCTCCACTTT. It codes for CAISVGGPGENSPLHF.